This T cell receptor beta chain was documented in a study of cytomegalovirus exposure and HLA in healthy donors (dated by TCRdb to about 2017). Turning to the overall study: In an earlier analysis of 587 of the donors, approximately 260 Gb of sequence data and approximately 120 million unique TCR beta sequences from about 179 million T cells were reported. Among around 400 genotyped donors of the cohort, an average of approximately 220,000 unique TCR beta nucleotide sequences was sequenced per donor, of which 15% to 20% were non-productive. The study aimed to test whether cataloging public T cell receptors could reveal signatures of past pathogen exposure. Roughly 290 gigabases of sequencing data and tens of millions of unique TCR sequences made up an early release that covered around 640 HLA-typed donors. Typing coverage differed by locus: A, B, C, DRB1 and DQB1 were typed in roughly 620-630 donors, DQA1 in 500 to 550, DPA1 in 600 to 610, and DPB1 in roughly 450. Among the roughly 400 genotyped donors, approximately 77% belonged to the genetic ancestry cluster associated with self-reported Caucasian donors. The later analysis used no new phenotypic data to find candidate immune exposures, relying instead on TCR beta sequences and their occurrence across donors. Class I and class II HLA loci were covered by the typing at four-digit resolution. In addition to the first cohort of 666 subjects, a separate validation cohort of about 120 different subjects was used. Four to six DR-DQ haplotypes were handled as single units for association and clustering because linkage in the cohort was strong. Every repertoire in the discovery cohort had been generated on one and the same sequencing platform. In a later genetic analysis, genome-wide SNP genotypes for about three fifths of the roughly 670 donors were used, and that subset was treated as a discovery cohort. A later analysis re-examined previously published TCR beta repertoires from more than 600 donors and added high-resolution HLA genotyping to investigate patterns of TCR occurrence. Using immunosequencing, the study profiled T cell repertoires from some 670 subjects and related those repertoires to cytomegalovirus serostatus. In an earlier analysis of around 540 of the donors, high-throughput TCR beta sequencing was used to judge whether each TCR beta V gene segment behaved as functional or pseudogenic. Donor age, sex, ethnicity and CMV serostatus were compiled alongside the repertoire data. To predict cytomegalovirus infection status, the study combined high-throughput TCR immunosequencing, statistical association of individual TCRs with disease status, and machine learning.

The cohort was made up of about 610 healthy bone marrow donors. Cohort members were all nominally healthy when sampled, although unrecorded immune exposures were likely present. The donor was CMV seronegative and belonged to the group of 352 seronegative cohort members. Every donor gave a peripheral blood sample, and the peripheral blood mononuclear cells from that sample were used for TCR beta sequencing. Genomic DNA was extracted from the blood cell samples with the Qiagen DNeasy Blood Extraction Kit. The germline V gene encodes CDR1 SGHNT and CDR2 YYREEE (reference sequence). The junction shows trimming of 4 bases on V and 6 bases on J, plus 20 bases between the germline ends. The CDR3 covers 15 residues, taking in both the cysteine and the phenylalanine. Just the 45-base CDR3 DNA is kept, in frame starting at base 1. Receptor libraries were prepared by the immunoSEQ multiplex PCR assay. For the multiplex PCR, a mixture combining 60 forward primers for TCR Vbeta segments and 13 reverse primers for TCR Jbeta segments was used. Amplification of the CDR3 region of rearranged TCR beta genes was performed with a multiplex PCR assay on genomic DNA. The amplified TCR beta libraries were sequenced on the Illumina HiSeq System as 87-base-pair reads. The authors' pipeline ran thus. A later analysis counted about 80 million unique TCR beta chains across the 670 or so repertoires, and approximately 11 million of these chains were shared by at least two donors. To remove PCR and sequencing errors, raw reads were error-corrected and collapsed into unique sequences using a nearest-neighbor algorithm that merged closely related sequences. CDR3 sequences were aligned to IMGT reference sequences to assign V, D and J gene segments. Each retained sequence needed at least a six-nucleotide match to both a V gene segment and a J gene segment. Rearrangements were classified as productive when the CDR3 lacked stop codons and remained in frame with V and J, and all other rearrangements were classified as non-productive. Following IMGT convention, CDR3 was defined as the stretch from the second conserved V-encoded cysteine up to the conserved J-encoded phenylalanine. The earlier analysis of around 640 of the donors excluded sequences that lacked an unambiguous match to a single V gene segment. An earlier analysis of several hundred of the donors called V segments functional above 56.7% productive rearrangements and segregating when the between-donor standard deviation exceeded 5%. A statistical classification framework was built to diagnose cytomegalovirus status from the catalog of TCR beta chain sequences. V and J gene assignment, in a later analysis, came from comparing TCR nucleotide sequences with IMGT/GENE-DB human TR gene sequences. The TCRdist pipeline was used in a later analysis to assign CDR3 sequences and most-parsimonious VDJ recombination scenarios. A later analysis defined each TCR beta chain by its CDR3 amino acid sequence plus V-gene family, and excluded reads lacking a unique V-gene family. A later analysis removed roughly 590 highly shared, low-generation-probability nucleotide sequences to deal with suspected cross-contamination and a sequencing artifact. A later analysis calculated a clonal expansion index for each public chain from normalized within-repertoire ranks of inferred template counts. Generation probabilities in a later analysis came from a VDJ recombination model fitted to out-of-frame rearrangements, and those results were checked against IGoR. In a later analysis, TCR-TCR, TCR-HLA and TCR-CMV co-occurrence was scored with hypergeometric tests, and a repertoire-size bias correction was applied to TCR pairs. To estimate false discovery rates, a later analysis permuted the HLA or CMV assignments 20 times. In a later analysis, co-occurring TCRs were grouped using DBSCAN, and TCRdist sequence similarity was added for clustering within HLA-allele-positive subsets. Repertoires with fewer than 30,000 or more than 120,000 public chains, plus five repertoires with anomalous nucleotide sharing, were excluded from co-occurrence clustering. In its TCRdb copy, this immuneACCESS table keeps in-frame sequences only and misses some clones. Where compared with another copy, unresolved V genes explain less than half of these, and the others have no known cause. V, J and clone size derive from that table, while D and trimming were established from the DNA sequence. Across this sample there are 45,000 to 60,000 clones, with 72% seen only once. In total, the top ten clones hold about 6% of the sample.

What the authors observed across the whole study: When HLA alleles, especially DR and DQ, strongly co-occurred, attributing TCR associations to individual alleles was difficult. At a false discovery rate of 0.05, a later analysis linked 16,951 TCR beta sequences to specific HLA alleles. Some IMGT-functional V segments, including TRBV6-2 and TRBV6-3, could not be told apart with the 87-base-pair reads, so those segments were excluded. The study gave a list of over 150 TCR beta chains associated with cytomegalovirus. In an earlier analysis of about 550 of the donors, most TCR beta V segments were observed in productive rearrangements about 87% or about 30% of the time, broadly matching IMGT annotations. According to a later analysis, parvovirus B19, influenza, CMV and Epstein-Barr virus appeared linked to several top co-occurrence clusters. A group of highly shared sequence variants was considered likely to be a technical artifact of the sequencing pipeline. In a later analysis, HLA-associated TCR beta chains were found to be more clonally expanded and to have lower generation probabilities than equally common non-associated chains. An association between a missense DCLRE1C variant and V-gene and J-gene trimming of TCR beta chains was found in a later genetic analysis and replicated in an independent cohort. Because some donors lacked HLA typing at each locus, the association tests relied only on the typed subset. According to a later analysis, TCR association rates differed among HLA loci, with DRB1 alleles showing the most associated TCRs and HLA-C alleles showing the fewest. The earlier analysis of 587 of the donors excluded some 15 rarely observed V segments, including chromosome 9 orphons, because counts were too low. The authors suggested that the approach could potentially be extended to other disease states and immunological phenotypes. Most TCR sequences were observed very rarely across donors, whereas some public TCRs were present in many individuals. This cohort had only TCR beta chains sequenced, and the lack of alpha or paired-chain data limited which features could be detected. In both the original and validation cohorts, the classifier was reported to diagnose cytomegalovirus status with high specificity and sensitivity. Linkage disequilibrium might explain the correlated functional status among segregating V segments, but an unknown experimental factor could not be excluded. In vitro tests confirmed that a few of the cytomegalovirus-associated TCR beta chains recognize cytomegalovirus antigens. A later analysis found that most CMV-associated TCR beta chains appeared HLA-restricted, with HLA associations seemingly driven largely by CMV exposure. Compared with the approximately 720-donor mean, donors in an Asian-associated ancestry cluster had fewer N-insertions in productive TCRs, according to a later genetic analysis. Sequencing depth was assumed to be roughly uniform across donors in the presence/absence analyses, though that assumption may not hold. For the cohort, immune exposure information was limited to CMV serostatus. A further reported finding was that TCR beta sequences accurately predicted the HLA-A and HLA-B alleles for most subjects in the first cohort.

On this clone itself: Its antigen remains unidentified. No base quality information exists; no much larger clone differs at one position.

The specimen sequenced was PBMCs. The sequence links TRBV5-4 to TRBJ2-7; TRBD2 is a weak D gene call, 9 bases matching. The TCR originated in a man aged 30 to 45 in good health and CMV-seronegative. CDR3 protein: CASSPGTGGLAEQYF. The DNA is as follows: TGTGCCAGCAGCCCGGGAACAGGGGGACTAGCCGAGCAGTACTTC.